The rows below give T cell receptor beta chains drawn from one sample of a study of blood T cell repertoires in COVID-19. Using immunoSEQ multiplex PCR, the repertoire was profiled, and TCRdb retains in-frame clones only, with some absent. The data show approximately 150,000 clones, with more than 75% seen just once and 8.4% held by the top ten. The sequencing sample was made of peripheral blood. These receptors all come from a woman in her 70s with acute or convalescent COVID-19. The CDR3 runs from the conserved cysteine through the conserved F or W. Fields, in order: clone size, V gene, J gene, D gene, CDR3 protein, CDR3 DNA. The D gene is left open where the match is weak. Clone size, where shown, is once, few, many, or a class for clones that have expanded.

>once|TRBV6-6|TRBJ2-5|TRBD2
CASSQGLAGTTLLQETQYF
TGTGCCAGCAGTCAGGGACTAGCGGGGACCACTCTACTTCAAGAGACCCAGTACTTC
>NA|TRBV6-2/TRBV6-3|TRBJ2-3|NA
CASSYSAEDTQYF
TGTGCCAGCAGTTACTCGGCGGAGGATACGCAGTATTTT
>once|TRBV19|TRBJ1-2|TRBD1
CASSPGTGYGYTF
TGTGCCAGTAGTCCCGGGACAGGATATGGCTACACCTTC
>NA|TRBV3-1/TRBV3-2|TRBJ1-2|NA
CASGNRDGYTF
TGTGCCAGCGGGAACAGGGATGGCTACACCTTC
>once|TRBV15|TRBJ1-3|NA
CATSRDIAVLSGNTIYF
TGTGCCACCAGCAGAGATATTGCGGTCCTCTCTGGAAACACCATATATTTT
>once|TRBV7-8|TRBJ2-5|NA
CASSYQRSGSTQYF
TGTGCCAGCAGCTATCAGAGGAGTGGGTCGACCCAGTACTTC
>NA|TRBV10-3|TRBJ2-5|TRBD1
CAISESATGSRETQYF
TGTGCCATCAGTGAGTCCGCGACAGGGTCCCGTGAGACCCAGTACTTC
>NA|TRBV27|TRBJ2-1|TRBD2
CASRRLAGDNEQFF
TGTGCCAGCAGAAGACTAGCGGGAGATAATGAGCAGTTCTTC
>NA|TRBV28|TRBJ1-5|NA
CASSLSGSRNQPQHF
TGTGCCAGCAGTTTATCCGGGAGCCGCAATCAGCCCCAGCATTTT
>NA|TRBV28|TRBJ2-3|TRBD2
CASRGLGGTDTQYF
TGTGCCAGCAGGGGACTAGGGGGCACAGATACGCAGTATTTT
>NA|TRBV5-6|TRBJ2-7|TRBD1
CASSLGGPEQYF
TGTGCCAGCAGCTTAGGGGGCCCCGAGCAGTACTTC
>NA|TRBV7-2|TRBJ2-5|NA
CASSIQGFETQYF
TGTGCCAGCAGCATACAGGGTTTTGAGACCCAGTACTTC
>NA|TRBV7-9|TRBJ2-7|TRBD1
CASTQARGPYEQYF
TGTGCCAGCACCCAAGCTAGGGGGCCTTACGAGCAGTACTTC
>NA|TRBV11-2|TRBJ1-3|NA
CASLRAGYSSGNTIYF
TGTGCCAGCCTTAGGGCAGGGTACTCCTCTGGAAACACCATATATTTT
>NA|TRBV19|TRBJ1-1|TRBD1
CASRQGGGWHLNTEAFF
TGTGCCAGTAGACAGGGGGGGGGATGGCACTTGAACACTGAAGCTTTCTTT
>NA|TRBV9|TRBJ2-1|NA
CASSRTASITYNEQFF
TGTGCCAGCAGCAGAACGGCTAGCATCACCTACAATGAGCAGTTCTTC
>NA|TRBV5-4|TRBJ2-5|TRBD2
CASSFGWGGETQYF
TGTGCCAGCAGCTTTGGGTGGGGGGGAGAGACCCAGTACTTC
>NA|TRBV5-4|TRBJ1-1|NA
CASSSYRRGRTEAFF
TGTGCCAGCAGCTCATACAGGCGGGGGAGAACTGAAGCTTTCTTT
>NA|TRBV19|TRBJ1-4|TRBD1
CASSTGDSNEKLFF
TGTGCCAGTAGTACTGGGGACAGCAATGAAAAACTGTTTTTT
>NA|TRBV30|TRBJ1-2|NA
CAWSRGSLYGYTF
TGTGCCTGGAGTAGGGGGAGTTTATACGGCTACACCTTC
>once|TRBV4-1|TRBJ1-4|NA
CASSQVRGEKLFF
TGCGCCAGCAGCCAAGTTAGGGGTGAAAAACTGTTTTTT
>once|TRBV29-1|TRBJ2-7|TRBD2
CSVEGLADEQYF
TGCAGCGTTGAGGGACTAGCGGACGAGCAGTACTTC
>few|TRBV10-2|TRBJ1-6|NA
CASSAQNPNNSPLHF
TGCGCCAGCAGTGCCCAAAACCCTAATAATTCACCCCTCCACTTT
>NA|TRBV6-2/TRBV6-3|TRBJ1-2|NA
CASSQRRGLQYGYTF
TGTGCCAGCAGTCAAAGGAGGGGTCTCCAGTATGGCTACACCTTC
>NA|TRBV5-4|TRBJ1-1|NA
CASTGGAGTRNTEAFF
TGTGCCAGCACGGGGGGCGCGGGAACCCGGAACACTGAAGCTTTCTTT
>few|TRBV7-3|TRBJ2-7|NA
CASSLTRLVGEQYF
TGTGCCAGCAGCTTAACTCGACTAGTAGGCGAGCAGTACTTC
>NA|TRBV27|TRBJ1-1|TRBD1
CASTPQGLRNTEAFF
TGTGCCAGCACCCCACAGGGGTTACGGAACACTGAAGCTTTCTTT
>NA|TRBV9|TRBJ2-1|NA
CASSVTPGEGVEQFF
TGTGCCAGCAGCGTTACACCTGGTGAGGGAGTTGAGCAGTTCTTC
>NA|TRBV12-3/TRBV12-4|TRBJ2-1|TRBD2
CATGLAGRNEQFF
TGTGCTACCGGACTAGCGGGTAGAAATGAGCAGTTCTTC
>NA|TRBV2|TRBJ2-3|NA
CASSPVFREGTDTQYF
TGTGCCAGCAGCCCCGTCTTCAGGGAAGGCACAGATACGCAGTATTTT
>once|TRBV27|TRBJ1-2|TRBD1
CASKTTGGGYGYTF
TGTGCCAGCAAGACGACAGGGGGGGGCTATGGCTACACCTTC
>few|TRBV3-1/TRBV3-2|TRBJ1-2|TRBD1
CASSQAGTGGFLGYGYTF
TGTGCCAGCAGCCAAGCCGGGACAGGGGGCTTTTTGGGGTATGGCTACACCTTC
>NA|TRBV2|TRBJ2-3|TRBD1
CASSVGTGGPDTQYF
TGTGCCAGCAGTGTGGGGACAGGGGGTCCAGATACGCAGTATTTT
>NA|TRBV7-8|TRBJ2-7|TRBD1
CASSFAAGTGKFVGAYEQYF
TGTGCCAGCAGCTTCGCAGCCGGGACAGGCAAATTTGTTGGTGCCTACGAGCAGTACTTC
>NA|TRBV7-2|TRBJ2-1|TRBD2
CASSRATSGGAYYNEQFF
TGTGCCAGCAGCCGTGCGACTAGCGGGGGAGCGTATTACAATGAGCAGTTCTTC
>NA|TRBV12-1|TRBJ1-1|NA
CASSFASRGVGTEAFF
TGTGCCAGCAGCTTTGCTTCCCGGGGGGTGGGCACTGAAGCTTTCTTT
>NA|TRBV6-6|TRBJ1-5|NA
CASSVQGNLYQPQHF
TGTGCCAGCAGTGTCCAGGGTAATCTCTATCAGCCCCAGCATTTT
>NA|TRBV4-3|TRBJ1-5|NA
CASSQEGGSNQPQHF
TGCGCCAGCAGCCAAGAAGGGGGAAGCAATCAGCCCCAGCATTTT
>NA|TRBV7-2|TRBJ2-3|TRBD2
CASSLDNFLAGARADTQYF
TGTGCCAGCAGCTTAGACAACTTCCTAGCGGGAGCCCGGGCGGATACGCAGTATTTT
>NA|TRBV7-2|TRBJ2-7|TRBD1
CASSLIGTAVSYEQYF
TGTGCCAGCAGCTTAATTGGGACAGCGGTCTCCTACGAGCAGTACTTC
>NA|TRBV11-1|TRBJ1-6|NA
CASSLSRALNSPLHF
TGTGCCAGCAGCTTATCCAGGGCACTCAACTCACCCCTCCACTTT
>NA|TRBV5-1|TRBJ1-2|TRBD1
CASSLSPTGDYGYTF
TGCGCCAGCAGCTTGTCCCCGACAGGGGACTATGGCTACACCTTC
>once|TRBV18|TRBJ1-5|NA
CASSPPGGQPQHF
TGTGCCAGCTCACCACCAGGGGGACAGCCCCAGCATTTT
>NA|TRBV5-1|TRBJ2-5|NA
CASSLGGAAQETQYF
TGCGCCAGCAGCTTGGGTGGAGCGGCACAAGAGACCCAGTACTTC
>NA|TRBV25-1|TRBJ2-1|TRBD1
CASSLADRGSYNEQFF
TGTGCCAGCAGTTTAGCTGACAGGGGCTCCTACAATGAGCAGTTCTTC
>NA|TRBV10-3|TRBJ2-5|TRBD1
CAITWDRQETQYF
TGTGCCATCACCTGGGACAGACAAGAGACCCAGTACTTC
>few|TRBV5-1|TRBJ2-7|NA
CASSLAPSAPTIDSYEQYF
TGCGCCAGCAGCTTGGCGCCTAGCGCTCCGACGATAGATTCCTACGAGCAGTACTTC
>few|TRBV19|TRBJ1-2|TRBD1
CASTLRQGLVYGYTF
TGTGCCAGTACCCTTAGACAGGGGCTTGTCTATGGCTACACCTTC
>NA|TRBV5-6|TRBJ2-7|TRBD1
CASSLVEGASLNEQYF
TGTGCCAGCAGCTTAGTCGAGGGGGCTTCATTAAACGAGCAGTACTTC
>NA|TRBV29-1|TRBJ1-1|NA
CSVDRGTTEAFF
TGCAGCGTTGACCGGGGGACCACTGAAGCTTTCTTT
>NA|TRBV15|TRBJ1-1|TRBD1
CATSRGRDREAFF
TGTGCCACCAGCAGAGGGCGGGACAGGGAAGCTTTCTTT
>NA|TRBV2|TRBJ2-7|TRBD1
CASNFDRGPYEQYF
TGTGCCAGCAACTTTGACAGGGGACCCTACGAGCAGTACTTC
>NA|TRBV4-2|TRBJ1-2|NA
CASSQGLGDGYTF
TGTGCCAGCAGCCAAGGGTTGGGCGATGGCTACACCTTC
>NA|TRBV7-2|TRBJ2-3|TRBD1
CASSGQLTDTQYF
TGTGCCAGCTCGGGACAGCTCACAGATACGCAGTATTTT
>NA|TRBV7-2|TRBJ2-7|TRBD2
CASSLGLSAGVESYEQYF
TGTGCCAGCAGCTTAGGGCTGTCGGCGGGAGTTGAGTCCTACGAGCAGTACTTC
>NA|TRBV10-3|TRBJ2-1|NA
CATIDPGGPYNEQFF
TGTGCCACGATAGACCCGGGGGGCCCATACAATGAGCAGTTCTTC
>NA|TRBV29-1|TRBJ1-5|TRBD1
CSVQPQGGMNQPQHF
TGCAGCGTTCAACCACAGGGGGGGATGAATCAGCCCCAGCATTTT
>once|TRBV10-3|TRBJ2-7|NA
CTIRGEVIKGEQYF
TGTACCATCAGGGGTGAGGTAATCAAAGGCGAGCAGTACTTC
>once|TRBV19|TRBJ2-6|NA
CASSAQGSGANVLTF
TGTGCCAGTAGTGCACAGGGATCCGGGGCCAACGTCCTGACTTTC